One and the same sample provided the 29 T cell receptor beta chains below, sequenced in a study of CD8+ T cells in alopecia areata. The pooled cutaneous lymph node cells were sorted using several markers (CD4, CD8alpha, NKG2D, NKG2ACE and others). cDNA prepared by RNA extraction and subsequent reverse transcription served as the template for sequencing. TCRdb's table, derived via immunoSEQ multiplex PCR, lists solely in-frame clones and lacks some. The sample has under 350,000 clones, none seen only once. The sequencing input was CD4+ T cells sorted from a lymph node. These TCRs come from a C3H/HeJ mouse with alopecia areata. Strain MHC haplotype: H2-k.

In its sample, this clone was seen a few times. Genes and germline are mouse. The sequenced fragment ends 4 residues before the CDR3 boundary, so the rest is inferred from the germline J gene. The V call is TRBV5, the J call TRBJ2-5, with D unclear. The V gene lost 0 bases and the J gene lost 2 bases, with 6 bases spanning the gap. Germline-derived CDR1 and CDR2 are LGHNA and YNLKQL (reference sequence). CDR3 size: 14 residues. The CDR3 protein is CASSQESSQDTQYF. CDR3 DNA, as far as it was read: TGTGCCAGCAGCCAAGAGTCCAGCCAAGAC.

Points on this clone: Gene labels here are mouse ones. The CDR3 end falls 4 residues outside the read, so it is completed with the germline J gene. The sample has other DNA sequences that encode this CDR3 too. This chain uses TRBV1 with TRBJ1-2, with unresolved D. The germline V and J ends were trimmed by 0 bases and 3 bases, with 8 bases remaining between them. Germline V gene lookup returns CDR1 NSQYPW and CDR2 LRSPGD (reference sequence). CDR3 length: 14 residues. The CDR3 spells CTCSADPQYSDYTF. CDR3 bases read: TGCACCTGCAGTGCAGATCCGCAGTACTCC. Full variable domain (remainder filled in from reference TRBV1 and TRBJ1-2): VTLLEQNPRWRLVPRGQAVNLRCILKNSQYPWMSWYQQDLQKQLQWLFTLRSPGDKEVKSLPGADYLATRVTDTELRLQVANMSQGRTLYCTCSADPQYSDYTFGSGTRLLVI.

On this clone itself: The genes and germline here are from mouse. The read gets to within 4 residues of the CDR3 end, and the germline J gene fills in the rest. The rearrangement joins TRBV13-1 to TRBJ1-1; D might be TRBD1 (6 bases). V gave up 4 bases and J gave up 0 bases, with 10 bases separating them. The CDR3 runs to 14 residues. Per the germline V gene, CDR1 is NSHNY and CDR2 is SYGAGN. The sequenced part of the CDR3 DNA is TGTGCCAGCAGTTCCGGGACAACAAACACA. Translation gives CASSSGTTNT. The entire CDR3 protein is CASSSGTTNTEVFF.

On this clone itself: These gene names are mouse names. Read sequence stops 4 residues before the CDR3 end, and the germline J gene provides the missing end. Other DNA sequences from this sample encode an identical CDR3 as well. The V and J genes are TRBV19 and TRBJ2-7; D is undetermined. The CDR3 runs to 12 residues. The germline V and J ends were trimmed by 1 base and 2 bases, with 4 bases remaining between them. Per germline, CDR1 FNHDT and CDR2 SITEND (reference sequence). CDR3 bases read: TGTGCCAGCAGTATAAGGGCCTAT. Translation gives CASSIRAY. The whole CDR3 protein reads CASSIRAYEQYF.

This clone showed up many times. Genes and germline are mouse. The read comes to an end 4 residues before the CDR3 does, leaving the germline J gene to fill in the end. Other DNA sequences in this sample translate to the same CDR3. The rearrangement uses TRBV1 and TRBJ2-2, with a possible D match to TRBD1 (5 bases). V lost 0 bases and J lost 2, with 7 bases in between. Per the germline V gene, CDR1 is NSQYPW and CDR2 is LRSPGD (reference sequence). The CDR3 spans 15 residues. This CDR3 is CTCSADRQNTGQLYF. The CDR3 DNA, read in part, is TGCACCTGCAGTGCAGATCGACAGAACACCGGG. Combining the CDR3 with reference TRBV1 and TRBJ2-2 gives the whole variable domain VTLLEQNPRWRLVPRGQAVNLRCILKNSQYPWMSWYQQDLQKQLQWLFTLRSPGDKEVKSLPGADYLATRVTDTELRLQVANMSQGRTLYCTCSADRQNTGQLYFGEGSKLTVL.

There are a few counts of this clone. The gene names here belong to mouse. The CDR3 goes on 4 residues after the read ends, and that part is filled in from the germline J gene. Additional DNA sequences in this sample encode the identical CDR3. The gene calls are TRBV1 and TRBJ1-1, with TRBD1 as a possible D gene (6 bases). V was clipped by 3 bases and J by 1 base, with 9 bases between them. Looked up from germline, CDR1 is NSQYPW and CDR2 is LRSPGD (reference sequence). This CDR3 has 14 amino acids. The CDR3 sequence is CTCSARDKNTEVFF. The sequenced CDR3 bases are TGCACCTGCAGTGCTCGGGACAAAAACACA.

Only a few counts were recorded for this clone. Gene names follow the mouse nomenclature. Coverage ceases 4 residues before the CDR3 finishes, and the germline J gene fills in the end. The J gene is TRBJ2-3, the V gene TRBV19, with D maybe TRBD1 (6 bases). V was clipped by 6 bases and J by 0 bases, with 14 bases between them. The CDR3 runs to 15 residues. Looked up from germline, CDR1 is FNHDT and CDR2 is SITEND (reference sequence). CDR3 in amino acids: CASIFLRGSAETLYF. CDR3 DNA, as far as it was read: TGTGCCAGCATCTTCCTCAGGGGTAGTGCAGAA.

This clone was detected a few times. Gene and germline names: mouse. The missing CDR3 end, 4 residues past where the read stops, is filled in from the germline J gene. This chain links TRBV19 with TRBJ1-1; D may be TRBD1 (6 bases). The ends were cut back, 3 bases at V and 0 bases at J, with 12 bases in the middle. CDR3 length equals 15 residues. Germline CDR1 reads FNHDT; CDR2 reads SITEND (reference sequence). Partial CDR3 DNA: TGTGCCAGCAGTAACGGGACAAAATCAAACACA. The encoded protein is CASSNGTKSNT. The entire CDR3 reads CASSNGTKSNTEVFF.

Concerning this clone itself: The listed genes are named as in mouse. With the read ending 4 residues before the CDR3 end, the germline J gene is used to fill in that end. V is TRBV4 and J is TRBJ2-4, with 7 bases that match TRBD2. This CDR3 contains 13 residues. After removal of 5 bases from V and 1 base from J, the junction contained 0 bases not matched to a gene. Germline V gene lookup returns CDR1 LGHDT and CDR2 YNNKQL (reference sequence). The CDR3 region is CASSLGGQNTLYF. The part of the CDR3 DNA that was read is TGTGCCAGCAGCCTGGGGGGTCAAAAC.

This clone came up a few times. Gene and germline names: mouse. The CDR3 end is not reached by the read, which stops 4 residues before it; the germline J gene fills it in. This chain connects TRBV31 to TRBJ2-7, with 9 positions matching TRBD2. CDR3 length: 13 residues. Germline CDR1 reads GKSSPN; CDR2 reads SITVG. The CDR3 reads CAWSSTGGYEQYF. CDR3 bases read: TGTGCCTGGAGTTCGACTGGGGGTTAT.

This clone was observed a few times. The germline and genes are mouse ones. Sequencing ends 4 residues short of the CDR3 end; the germline J gene provides the rest. The V and J genes are TRBV17 and TRBJ2-7; no clear D. Trimming took off 3 bases at V and 0 bases at J, with 12 bases between the two ends. Germline CDR1 reads MNHDT; CDR2 reads YYDKIL. The CDR3 spans 15 residues. Incomplete CDR3 DNA: TGTGCTAGCAGTAGTCGACACGGAAGCTCCTAT. It encodes CASSSRHGSSY. The complete CDR3 protein is CASSSRHGSSYEQYF.

About this clone itself: Gene names and germline match the mouse. The CDR3 goes on 4 residues after the read ends, and that part is filled in from the germline J gene. The chain employs TRBV1 and TRBJ2-1, with TRBD1 matching 7 bases. CDR3 length: 16 residues. Per the germline V gene, CDR1 is NSQYPW and CDR2 is LRSPGD (reference sequence). J was trimmed by 0 bases and V by 1 base; bases with no gene match: 3. The CDR3 sequence: CTCSAGQGLNYAEQFF. The CDR3 DNA, read in part, is TGCACCTGCAGTGCAGGACAGGGTCTTAACTATGCT.

This clone came up a few times. Gene names follow the mouse nomenclature. The CDR3 extends 4 residues past the end of the read, so its final part is completed from the germline J gene. Other nucleotide sequences from this sample produce the same CDR3. This chain uses TRBV13-2 with TRBJ2-5, with TRBD2 matching over 9 bases. CDR1 is NNHNN and CDR2 is SYGAGS in the germline V gene (reference sequence). Trimming took 1 base from V and 3 from J; bases not matched to a gene: 3. The CDR3 has 15 amino acids. The sequenced part of the CDR3 DNA is TGTGCCAGCGGTGATCCCGGACTGGGGCAAGAC. Translating it yields CASGDPGLGQD. In full, the CDR3 is CASGDPGLGQDTQYF.

For this clone: Gene names and germline refer to mouse. The sequenced CDR3 bases are TGTGCCAGCAGCCAAGATAACAGGGCAAACACCGGG. Its protein is CASSQDNRANTG. The CDR3 reads in full as CASSQDNRANTGQLYF. This sequence joins TRBV5 and TRBJ2-2, with a weak D call TRBD1 (6 bases). The CDR3 extends 4 residues past the end of the read, so its final part is completed from the germline J gene. The V end was cut by 0 bases, the J end by 0 bases, with 8 bases between. Germline lookup yields CDR1 LGHNA and CDR2 YNLKQL (reference sequence). This CDR3 is 16 amino acids long.

Regarding this clone: The gene names here belong to mouse. The read falls 4 residues short of the CDR3 end, and the missing part is taken from the germline J gene. The chain links TRBV29 to TRBJ1-2; D is possibly TRBD1 (5 bases). The germline V gene encodes CDR1 MSHET and CDR2 SYDVDS. The CDR3 covers 11 residues. V gave up 8 bases and J gave up 1 base, with 5 bases separating them. Incomplete CDR3 DNA: TGTGCTAGCGGACAAAACTCC. Protein sequence: CASGQNS. The CDR3 in full is CASGQNSDYTF.

Turning to this clone: Genes and germline are mouse. The read comes to an end 4 residues before the CDR3 does, leaving the germline J gene to fill in the end. The rearrangement links TRBV19 to TRBJ1-1; 7 positions agree with TRBD1. CDR1 is FNHDT and CDR2 is SITEND in the germline V gene (reference sequence). The CDR3 covers 16 residues. Germline trimming cut 0 bases from V and 0 bases from J; bases unmatched to any gene: 5. The chain's CDR3 is CASSIAEGAANTEVFF. CDR3 DNA, as far as it was read: TGTGCCAGCAGTATAGCTGAGGGGGCCGCAAACACA.

A note on this clone: The genes are named according to mouse. Read data end 4 residues before the CDR3 end; the end is taken from the germline J gene. This chain links TRBV13-1 with TRBJ2-7; 7 bases line up with TRBD2. CDR3 length: 17 amino acids. Germline CDR1 is NSHNY and CDR2 is SYGAGN. J gave up 0 bases and V 2 bases, and 11 bases lay outside the gene matches. Partial CDR3 DNA: TGTGCCAGCAGTGAAATTTCCTGGGGGAGGAGCTCCTAT. Its translation: CASSEISWGRSSY. The full CDR3 protein is CASSEISWGRSSYEQYF.

Concerning this clone: Mouse gene names apply. The read comes to an end 4 residues before the CDR3 does, leaving the germline J gene to fill in the end. The chain combines TRBV5 with TRBJ2-7; either TRBD1 or TRBD2 may supply D (6 bases each). CDR1 LGHNA and CDR2 YNLKQL come from the germline V gene (reference sequence). There are 15 residues in the CDR3. Partial CDR3 DNA: TGTGCCAGCAGCCAAGAGGGGGCGCTGGGTTAT. This codes for CASSQEGALGY. The entire CDR3 protein is CASSQEGALGYEQYF.

With respect to this clone: Germline and genes here are mouse. The CDR3 loop reads CASSDGQANTGQLYF. The CDR3 bases that were read are TGTGCCAGCAGTGATGGGCAGGCAAACACCGGG. The chain employs TRBV13-3 and TRBJ2-2; D gene uncertain. The read is 4 residues too short to cover the CDR3 end, so that end is filled in from the germline J gene. The germline V gene has CDR1 NNHDY and CDR2 SYVADS. V was clipped by 0 bases and J by 0 bases, with 6 bases between them. The length of the CDR3 is 15 residues.

This clone has just a few counts. The listed genes are named as in mouse. The read ends 4 residues early relative to the CDR3; the germline J gene fills the gap. Other nucleotide sequences from this sample produce the same CDR3. V gene TRBV31 combines with J gene TRBJ2-3, with 13 positions matching TRBD2. The V gene's germline CDR1 is GKSSPN and CDR2 SITVG. Trimming at V came to 1 base and at J to 0 bases, leaving 1 base not matched to a gene. This CDR3 has 16 amino acids. CDR3 protein: CAWSPDWGGSAETLYF. CDR3 DNA (partial): TGTGCCTGGAGTCCGGACTGGGGGGGCAGTGCAGAA.

As concerns this clone: Each gene name is a mouse one. The DNA ends 4 residues before the CDR3 does, and the rest of the CDR3 is filled in from the germline J gene. The chain employs TRBV5 and TRBJ2-2, with TRBD2 identical over 10 bases. J lost 2 bases, V lost 4 bases, and 4 bases had no gene match. The germline V gene has CDR1 LGHNA and CDR2 YNLKQL (reference sequence). CDR3 length: 16 amino acids. This CDR3 is CASSPPLGGNTGQLYF. CDR3 DNA, as far as it was read: TGTGCCAGCAGCCCACCACTGGGGGGGAACACCGGG.

A word on this clone: The listed genes are named as in mouse. The read gets to within 4 residues of the CDR3 end, and the germline J gene fills in the rest. The rearrangement joins TRBV1 to TRBJ2-2; 8 positions match TRBD1. The CDR3 runs to 16 residues. The V segment lost 0 bases and the J segment 4 bases; nucleotides outside the gene matches: 4. Germline V gives CDR1 NSQYPW, CDR2 LRSPGD (reference sequence). The sequenced CDR3 bases are TGCACCTGCAGTGCAGATCCAGGGGGCGGCACCGGG. This encodes CTCSADPGGGTG. The complete CDR3 reads CTCSADPGGGTGQLYF.

As for this clone: The gene names given are mouse names. The CDR3 end falls 4 residues outside the read, so it is completed with the germline J gene. This chain joins TRBV19 and TRBJ2-1; TRBD1 aligns across 10 bases. V was pared by 2 bases and J by 6 bases, with 2 bases of the junction left unmatched. CDR1 is FNHDT, CDR2 SITEND, per germline (reference sequence). CDR3 length: 14 amino acids. The sequenced part of the CDR3 DNA is TGTGCCAGCAGTATGGGGACAGGGGTTGCT. This sequence encodes CASSMGTGVA. The CDR3 as a whole reads CASSMGTGVAEQFF.

With regard to this clone: Mouse gene names and germline throughout. The sequence runs out 4 residues before the end of the CDR3; the remainder is reconstructed from the germline J gene. The identical CDR3 is also encoded by other nucleotide sequences in the sample. V is TRBV13-1 and J is TRBJ2-7; TRBD2 matches 7 bases. With 0 bases clipped from V and 2 bases from J, the junction kept 2 bases outside the gene matches. Germline V gene lookup returns CDR1 NSHNY and CDR2 SYGAGN. This CDR3 region has 14 residues. The DNA read from the CDR3 is TGTGCCAGCAGTGATGCTGGGGGACCCTAT. As protein: CASSDAGGPY. The CDR3, in full, reads CASSDAGGPYEQYF.

With respect to this clone: The gene symbols are mouse symbols. The sequenced fragment ends 4 residues before the CDR3 boundary, so the rest is inferred from the germline J gene. Other DNA sequences in the same sample also yield this CDR3. The rearrangement joins TRBV1 to TRBJ2-5; TRBD2 agrees at 8 bases. V shed 3 bases and J 2 bases; nucleotides not matched to a gene: 1. This CDR3 contains 14 residues. Germline V CDR1 and CDR2: NSQYPW, LRSPGD (reference sequence). Partial CDR3 DNA: TGCACCTGCAGTGCTGGGGGGGTCCAAGAC. Translating gives CTCSAGGVQD. The whole CDR3 protein is CTCSAGGVQDTQYF.

On this clone itself: Mouse germline and gene names are used. The read finishes 4 residues shy of the CDR3 end, and the germline J gene is used to complete it. The chain uses TRBV31 and TRBJ2-7; 9 bases agree with TRBD1. Germline CDR1 GKSSPN, CDR2 SITVG. The CDR3 loop spans 14 amino acids. CDR3 bases read: TGTGCCTGGAGGCCGACAGGGGGGGAATAT. It yields the protein CAWRPTGGEY. The CDR3, in full, reads CAWRPTGGEYEQYF.

A remark on this clone: Gene names and germline refer to mouse. Read data end 4 residues before the CDR3 end; the end is taken from the germline J gene. The gene calls are TRBV5 and TRBJ2-3; 12 bases agree with TRBD2. Germline V gene lookup returns CDR1 LGHNA and CDR2 YNLKQL (reference sequence). V gave up 0 bases and J gave up 0 bases; unmatched junction bases: 4. The CDR3 has 18 amino acids. CDR3 in amino acids: CASSQERDWGASAETLYF. The part of the CDR3 DNA that was read is TGTGCCAGCAGCCAAGAACGGGACTGGGGGGCAAGTGCAGAA.

The table lists this clone with many counts. Gene names and germline refer to mouse. The read gets to within 4 residues of the CDR3 end, and the germline J gene fills in the rest. Other nucleotide sequences in the sample specify the same CDR3. The V gene is TRBV13-1, the J gene TRBJ2-7, with a possible D match to TRBD1 (6 bases). The CDR3 runs to 12 residues. Germline assignment: CDR1 NSHNY and CDR2 SYGAGN. The CDR3 DNA, read in part, is TGTGCCAGCAGTGATCAGGGGTAT. This encodes CASSDQGY. The CDR3 in its entirety is CASSDQGYEQYF.

Concerning this clone: Germline and genes: mouse. The read ends 3 residues early relative to the CDR3; the germline J gene fills the gap. This chain uses TRBV19 with TRBJ1-6; possibly TRBD1 for D (5 bases). TRBJ1-6 is marked as an open reading frame, function uncertain. The CDR3 spans 15 residues. The germline gives CDR1 FNHDT, CDR2 SITEND (reference sequence). V dropped 2 bases and J dropped 4 bases, with 10 bases sitting between them. CDR3 DNA, as far as it was read: TGTGCCAGCAGTATGGGGGACGGATATAATTCGCCC. Translating gives CASSMGDGYNSP. The whole CDR3 is CASSMGDGYNSPLYF.